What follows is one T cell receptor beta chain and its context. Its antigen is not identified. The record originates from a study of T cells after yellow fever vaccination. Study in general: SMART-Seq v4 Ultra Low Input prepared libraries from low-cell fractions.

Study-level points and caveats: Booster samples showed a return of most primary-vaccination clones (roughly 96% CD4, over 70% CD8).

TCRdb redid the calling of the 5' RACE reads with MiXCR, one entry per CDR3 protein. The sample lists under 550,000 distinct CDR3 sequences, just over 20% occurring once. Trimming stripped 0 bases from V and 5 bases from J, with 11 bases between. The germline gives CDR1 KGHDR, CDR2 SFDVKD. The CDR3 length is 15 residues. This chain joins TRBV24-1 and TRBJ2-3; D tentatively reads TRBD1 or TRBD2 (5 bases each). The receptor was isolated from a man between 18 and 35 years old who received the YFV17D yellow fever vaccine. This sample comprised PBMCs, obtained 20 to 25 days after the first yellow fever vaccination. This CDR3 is CATSDLRDRGDTQYF. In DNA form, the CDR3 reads TGTGCCACCAGTGATTTGAGGGACCGAGGAGATACGCAGTATTTT.